Listed below are T cell receptor beta chains from one sample, sequenced in a study of spatial heterogeneity in lung cancer. One entry per CDR3 protein, called by TCRdb with MiXCR from the 5' RACE reads. Of around 12,000 distinct CDR3 sequences listed, around 15% are singletons. The source was PBMCs, collected at surgery. These receptor sequences come from a male donor with early-stage non-small cell lung cancer. CDR3s include the opening cysteine and the closing phenylalanine or tryptophan. The order of the fields is clone size, D gene, J gene, V gene, CDR3 protein, CDR3 DNA. A D gene is named only where the DNA matches it firmly. Clone size is given for some rows only: seen once, a few or many times, or a class if the clone is expanded.

few TRBD2 TRBJ2-2 TRBV9 CASSVGGGSGELFF TGTGCCAGCAGCGTAGGAGGCGGGAGTGGGGAGCTGTTTTTT
NA NA TRBJ1-1 TRBV7-8 CASSGWGRWNTEAFF TGTGCCAGCAGCGGATGGGGACGTTGGAACACTGAAGCTTTCTTT
NA NA TRBJ2-7 TRBV20-1 CSARVGGARDEQYF TGCAGTGCTAGAGTAGGAGGGGCGCGGGACGAGCAGTACTTC
few TRBD1 TRBJ2-7 TRBV5-1 CASSYGTGSNEQYF TGCGCCAGCAGCTACGGGACAGGATCGAACGAGCAGTACTTC
many NA TRBJ1-5 TRBV7-9 CASSLGHDNQPQHF TGTGCCAGCAGCCTGGGACACGACAATCAGCCCCAGCATTTT
NA NA TRBJ2-1 TRBV24-1 CATSGAAREQFF TGTGCCACCAGTGGGGCTGCCAGAGAGCAGTTCTTC
NA TRBD2 TRBJ2-7 TRBV5-1 CASSGGLGLASSYEQYF TGCGCCAGCAGCGGAGGCTTAGGACTAGCTTCCTCCTACGAGCAGTACTTC
few TRBD2 TRBJ2-1 TRBV29-1 CSAGTSGNEQFF TGCAGCGCCGGGACTAGCGGCAATGAGCAGTTCTTC
many TRBD2 TRBJ2-1 TRBV11-1 CASTSGSTYNEQFF TGTGCCAGCACTAGCGGGAGCACCTACAATGAGCAGTTCTTC
few NA TRBJ1-6 TRBV12-3/TRBV12-4 CASRRGGLVPLHF TGTGCCAGCAGGAGAGGAGGACTGGTACCCCTCCACTTT
few NA TRBJ2-1 TRBV9 CASSVYDAGTYNEQFF TGTGCCAGCAGCGTATATGATGCGGGAACCTACAATGAGCAGTTCTTC
many NA TRBJ1-4 TRBV5-1 CASSLGASGGNEKLFF TGCGCCAGCAGCTTGGGTGCATCAGGAGGGAATGAAAAACTGTTTTTT
many NA TRBJ2-2 TRBV20-1 CSAMTRQGRVTGELFF TGCAGTGCTATGACCCGCCAGGGTCGAGTCACCGGGGAGCTGTTTTTT
NA TRBD2 TRBJ2-3 TRBV9 CASSVASRLAGTDTQYF TGTGCCAGCAGCGTAGCTTCGCGGCTAGCGGGCACAGATACGCAGTATTTT
NA TRBD1 TRBJ1-2 TRBV6-5 CASSWQGDGYTF TGTGCCAGCAGTTGGCAGGGGGATGGCTACACCTTC
few TRBD1 TRBJ2-7 TRBV20-1 CSANPQGTDPRGQYF TGCAGTGCTAACCCGCAGGGGACAGATCCTCGCGGGCAGTACTTC
many NA TRBJ2-2 TRBV25-1 CASSGSNTGELFF TGTGCCAGCAGTGGGTCGAACACCGGGGAGCTGTTTTTT
few NA TRBJ2-4 TRBV4-1 CASSQDPASDIQYF TGCGCCAGCAGCCAAGACCCCGCATCGGACATTCAGTACTTC
few NA TRBJ2-1 TRBV6-5 CASSQHARGGAYNEQFF TGTGCCAGCAGTCAGCACGCCAGGGGCGGGGCCTACAATGAGCAGTTCTTC
few NA TRBJ1-2 TRBV27 CASSQQGYNYGYTF TGTGCCAGCAGCCAACAGGGATACAACTATGGCTACACCTTC
NA TRBD1 TRBJ2-3 TRBV12-3/TRBV12-4 CASSATTGVDTQYF TGTGCCAGCAGTGCAACGACAGGGGTCGATACGCAGTATTTT
NA TRBD1 TRBJ1-2 TRBV28 CASRRDRGPQNYGYTF TGTGCCAGCAGGCGGGACAGGGGGCCCCAGAACTATGGCTACACCTTC
many TRBD1 TRBJ1-2 TRBV12-3/TRBV12-4 CASRGDRGKANYGYTF TGTGCCAGCAGGGGGGACAGGGGAAAAGCTAACTATGGCTACACCTTC
medium-sized NA TRBJ1-4 TRBV7-9 CASSQTATTNEKLFF TGTGCCAGCAGCCAGACAGCGACAACTAATGAAAAACTGTTTTTT
many NA TRBJ1-2 TRBV6-1 CASRRGIDGYTF TGTGCCAGCAGGCGGGGTATCGATGGCTACACCTTC
few TRBD2 TRBJ2-1 TRBV3-1 CASANGGTASSYNEQFF TGTGCCAGCGCCAACGGGGGGACGGCTAGCTCCTACAATGAGCAGTTCTTC